Listed below are T cell receptor beta chains from one sample, sequenced in a study of cytomegalovirus exposure and HLA in healthy donors. This table comes from immunoSEQ multiplex PCR, and its TCRdb copy is limited to in-frame clones, with some not included. The profile shows roughly 68,000 clones, about 66% of them singletons. Sequenced material: PBMCs. These receptors were obtained from a man in his forties or fifties in good health and CMV-seropositive. Each CDR3 is given with its conserved first and last residue. A D gene is named only where the DNA matches it firmly. Rows may omit the clone size; those that give it use once, few, many or a size class.

j_gene: TRBJ2-7
d_gene: -
abundance: -
v_gene: TRBV28
CDR3aa: CASSYRTSYEQYF
CDR3nt: TGTGCCAGCAGTTACAGGACATCCTACGAGCAGTACTTC

j_gene: TRBJ2-5
d_gene: TRBD1
abundance: -
v_gene: TRBV30
CDR3aa: CAWRAGDSIKETQYF
CDR3nt: TGTGCCTGGAGGGCCGGGGACAGCATTAAAGAGACCCAGTACTTC

j_gene: TRBJ1-2
d_gene: TRBD1
abundance: once
v_gene: TRBV6-5
CDR3aa: CASSYNRGRGYGYTF
CDR3nt: TGTGCCAGCAGTTACAACAGGGGGCGCGGCTATGGCTACACCTTC

j_gene: TRBJ2-7
d_gene: TRBD1
abundance: -
v_gene: TRBV4-3
CDR3aa: CASSQLTGQGAYEQYF
CDR3nt: TGCGCCAGCAGCCAATTAACGGGACAGGGGGCCTACGAGCAGTACTTC

j_gene: TRBJ2-1
d_gene: TRBD2
abundance: -
v_gene: TRBV5-1
CDR3aa: CASSLLGSGVNEQFF
CDR3nt: TGCGCCAGCAGCTTGCTGGGGAGCGGGGTGAATGAGCAGTTCTTC

j_gene: TRBJ1-2
d_gene: -
abundance: -
v_gene: TRBV4-1
CDR3aa: CASSQTGTSYGYIF
CDR3nt: TGCGCCAGCAGCCAAACGGGGACTTCCTATGGCTACATCTTC

j_gene: TRBJ1-4
d_gene: -
abundance: -
v_gene: TRBV4-1
CDR3aa: CASSQASPINEKLFF
CDR3nt: TGCGCCAGCAGCCAAGCGAGCCCGATAAATGAAAAACTGTTTTTT

j_gene: TRBJ1-2
d_gene: TRBD1
abundance: -
v_gene: TRBV6-5
CDR3aa: CASSLRQGDGYTF
CDR3nt: TGTGCCAGCAGCCTTCGACAGGGGGATGGCTACACCTTC

j_gene: TRBJ1-3
d_gene: -
abundance: -
v_gene: TRBV18
CDR3aa: CASSPYAGGNGNTIYF
CDR3nt: TGTGCCAGCTCACCATATGCTGGGGGCAATGGAAACACCATATATTTT

j_gene: TRBJ2-1
d_gene: TRBD1
abundance: -
v_gene: TRBV4-1
CDR3aa: CASSAGTGNEQFF
CDR3nt: TGCGCCAGCAGCGCCGGGACAGGGAATGAGCAGTTCTTC

j_gene: TRBJ1-3
d_gene: -
abundance: medium-sized
v_gene: TRBV4-1
CDR3aa: CASSQVTVSDTIYF
CDR3nt: TGCGCCAGCAGCCAAGTAACAGTGTCGGACACCATATATTTT

j_gene: TRBJ1-1
d_gene: -
abundance: few
v_gene: TRBV7-9
CDR3aa: CASSLQSGNTEAFF
CDR3nt: TGTGCCAGCAGCTTACAGTCGGGGAACACTGAAGCTTTCTTT

j_gene: TRBJ1-6
d_gene: -
abundance: few
v_gene: TRBV5-1
CDR3aa: CASSLNGEYNSPLHF
CDR3nt: TGCGCCAGCAGCTTAAACGGGGAATATAATTCACCCCTCCACTTT

j_gene: TRBJ1-6
d_gene: TRBD1
abundance: -
v_gene: TRBV4-2
CDR3aa: CASSQDGQGDSPLHF
CDR3nt: TGTGCCAGCAGCCAAGATGGCCAGGGGGACTCACCCCTCCACTTT

j_gene: TRBJ1-1
d_gene: -
abundance: -
v_gene: TRBV7-9
CDR3aa: CASSLPLAGGQGRGTEAFF
CDR3nt: TGTGCCAGCAGCTTACCGCTAGCGGGCGGGCAGGGGAGAGGCACTGAAGCTTTCTTT

j_gene: TRBJ2-7
d_gene: -
abundance: -
v_gene: TRBV6-5
CDR3aa: CASSPGGGWTYEQYF
CDR3nt: TGTGCCAGCAGCCCCGGGGGAGGTTGGACCTACGAGCAGTACTTC

j_gene: TRBJ2-2
d_gene: TRBD2
abundance: -
v_gene: TRBV7-2
CDR3aa: CASIVLAGGSGELFF
CDR3nt: TGTGCCAGCATCGTTCTAGCGGGGGGGTCCGGGGAGCTGTTTTTT

j_gene: TRBJ1-6
d_gene: -
abundance: once
v_gene: TRBV5-3
CDR3aa: CARSLEVTVSSYNSPLHF
CDR3nt: TGTGCCAGAAGCTTGGAAGTAACGGTTAGCTCCTATAATTCACCCCTCCACTTT

j_gene: TRBJ1-6
d_gene: -
abundance: once
v_gene: TRBV5-1
CDR3aa: CASSLVAGEYSPLHF
CDR3nt: TGCGCCAGCAGCTTGGTTGCAGGGGAGTATTCACCCCTCCACTTT

j_gene: TRBJ1-2
d_gene: -
abundance: -
v_gene: TRBV28
CDR3aa: CASSFLPGHFGYTF
CDR3nt: TGTGCCAGCAGTTTTCTACCAGGGCATTTTGGCTACACCTTC

j_gene: TRBJ2-1
d_gene: TRBD2
abundance: -
v_gene: TRBV7-7
CDR3aa: CASSQLAGAWNEQFF
CDR3nt: TGTGCTAGCAGCCAATTAGCGGGGGCATGGAATGAGCAGTTCTTC

j_gene: TRBJ1-1
d_gene: -
abundance: -
v_gene: TRBV6-5
CDR3aa: CASSRPGNTEAFF
CDR3nt: TGTGCCAGCAGTCGTCCAGGGAACACTGAAGCTTTCTTT

j_gene: TRBJ2-1
d_gene: TRBD2
abundance: -
v_gene: TRBV30
CDR3aa: CAWNRDLAGGQSYNEQFF
CDR3nt: TGTGCCTGGAACCGAGATCTAGCGGGGGGGCAAAGCTACAATGAGCAGTTCTTC

j_gene: TRBJ2-7
d_gene: TRBD2
abundance: few
v_gene: TRBV19
CDR3aa: CASSNRLAGGPSYEQYF
CDR3nt: TGTGCCAGTAGTAACAGACTAGCGGGGGGACCCTCCTACGAGCAGTACTTC

j_gene: TRBJ2-1
d_gene: -
abundance: -
v_gene: TRBV2
CDR3aa: CASSDFEQFF
CDR3nt: TGTGCCAGCAGTGACTTTGAGCAGTTCTTC

j_gene: TRBJ1-2
d_gene: TRBD1
abundance: -
v_gene: TRBV7-9
CDR3aa: CASSTWTGATNYGYTF
CDR3nt: TGTGCCAGCAGCACCTGGACAGGGGCTACCAACTATGGCTACACCTTC

j_gene: TRBJ2-6
d_gene: TRBD1
abundance: -
v_gene: TRBV19
CDR3aa: CASSRDSASSGANVLTF
CDR3nt: TGTGCCAGTAGCCGGGACAGCGCTTCCTCTGGGGCCAACGTCCTGACTTTC

j_gene: TRBJ1-4
d_gene: -
abundance: few
v_gene: TRBV28
CDR3aa: CASSYEGREKLFF
CDR3nt: TGTGCCAGCAGTTACGAGGGAAGGGAAAAACTGTTTTTT

j_gene: TRBJ2-7
d_gene: TRBD2
abundance: -
v_gene: TRBV28
CDR3aa: CASSSSPGLAGGHYEQYF
CDR3nt: TGTGCCAGCAGTTCGTCCCCGGGACTAGCGGGGGGTCACTACGAGCAGTACTTC

j_gene: TRBJ1-2
d_gene: -
abundance: -
v_gene: TRBV5-4
CDR3aa: CASSFLDRERGYTF
CDR3nt: TGTGCCAGCAGCTTTCTCGACAGAGAGCGTGGCTACACCTTC

j_gene: TRBJ1-2
d_gene: -
abundance: -
v_gene: TRBV2
CDR3aa: CASSGTGLGDGYTF
CDR3nt: TGTGCCAGCAGTGGAACAGGGTTAGGAGATGGCTACACCTTC

j_gene: TRBJ1-3
d_gene: TRBD1
abundance: -
v_gene: TRBV29-1
CDR3aa: CSVVSDRFSGNTIYF
CDR3nt: TGCAGCGTTGTGTCGGACAGGTTCTCTGGAAACACCATATATTTT

j_gene: TRBJ2-7
d_gene: -
abundance: -
v_gene: TRBV11-3
CDR3aa: CASSLVSRGEQYF
CDR3nt: TGTGCCAGCAGCTTAGTCTCAAGGGGGGAGCAGTACTTC

j_gene: TRBJ2-7
d_gene: -
abundance: -
v_gene: TRBV11-2
CDR3aa: CASSLDPGPYEQYF
CDR3nt: TGTGCCAGCAGCTTAGACCCGGGTCCCTACGAGCAGTACTTC

j_gene: TRBJ2-7
d_gene: TRBD1
abundance: -
v_gene: TRBV2
CDR3aa: CASQRDRGQYEQYF
CDR3nt: TGTGCCAGTCAAAGGGACAGGGGGCAGTACGAGCAGTACTTC

j_gene: TRBJ1-1
d_gene: TRBD1
abundance: few
v_gene: TRBV2
CDR3aa: CASRLTGRDTEAFF
CDR3nt: TGTGCCAGCAGGTTGACAGGGAGAGACACTGAAGCTTTCTTT

j_gene: TRBJ2-1
d_gene: -
abundance: once
v_gene: TRBV29-1
CDR3aa: CSVGSNNEQFF
CDR3nt: TGCAGCGTTGGGAGCAACAATGAGCAGTTCTTC

j_gene: TRBJ2-3
d_gene: -
abundance: -
v_gene: TRBV19
CDR3aa: CASSTLGVRDTQYF
CDR3nt: TGTGCCAGTAGTACCCTCGGGGTCAGGGATACGCAGTATTTT

j_gene: TRBJ1-4
d_gene: -
abundance: -
v_gene: TRBV2
CDR3aa: CASSEGQGRTNEKLFF
CDR3nt: TGTGCCAGCAGTGAAGGCCAGGGTAGGACTAATGAAAAACTGTTTTTT

j_gene: TRBJ1-4
d_gene: TRBD1
abundance: once
v_gene: TRBV18
CDR3aa: CASSPGQGGTNEKLFF
CDR3nt: TGTGCCAGCTCACCAGGACAGGGTGGAACTAATGAAAAACTGTTTTTT

j_gene: TRBJ2-3
d_gene: -
abundance: -
v_gene: TRBV7-8
CDR3aa: CASSLAGASTDTQYF
CDR3nt: TGTGCCAGCAGCTTGGCAGGGGCTTCAACAGATACGCAGTATTTT

j_gene: TRBJ2-2
d_gene: TRBD2
abundance: -
v_gene: TRBV7-9
CDR3aa: CASRTLAGGSTGELFF
CDR3nt: TGTGCCAGCAGAACACTAGCGGGGGGATCCACCGGGGAGCTGTTTTTT

j_gene: TRBJ1-3
d_gene: -
abundance: -
v_gene: TRBV5-8
CDR3aa: CASSLHGAGNTIYF
CDR3nt: TGTGCCAGCAGCTTGCACGGGGCTGGAAACACCATATATTTT

j_gene: TRBJ2-5
d_gene: TRBD2
abundance: -
v_gene: TRBV9
CDR3aa: CASSVAGSGGAETQYF
CDR3nt: TGTGCCAGCAGCGTAGCGGGTAGCGGGGGGGCTGAGACCCAGTACTTC

j_gene: TRBJ1-6
d_gene: TRBD1
abundance: few
v_gene: TRBV12-5
CDR3aa: CASGLAPPGQGFSPLHF
CDR3nt: TGTGCTAGTGGTTTGGCACCGCCGGGACAGGGTTTCTCACCCCTCCACTTT

j_gene: TRBJ2-7
d_gene: TRBD2
abundance: few
v_gene: TRBV7-2
CDR3aa: CASSSSGAGGEQYF
CDR3nt: TGTGCCAGCAGCTCCAGCGGGGCGGGGGGAGAGCAGTACTTC

j_gene: TRBJ1-4
d_gene: TRBD1
abundance: -
v_gene: TRBV5-4
CDR3aa: CASSPGGTAEKLFF
CDR3nt: TGTGCCAGCAGCCCCGGAGGGACAGCCGAAAAACTGTTTTTT

j_gene: TRBJ1-5
d_gene: TRBD1
abundance: -
v_gene: TRBV7-9
CDR3aa: CASSPTGTANSNQPQHF
CDR3nt: TGTGCCAGCAGCCCGACCGGGACAGCAAATAGCAATCAGCCCCAGCATTTT

j_gene: TRBJ2-7
d_gene: -
abundance: -
v_gene: TRBV2
CDR3aa: CASAPSSYEQYF
CDR3nt: TGTGCCAGCGCCCCGAGCTCCTACGAGCAGTACTTC

j_gene: TRBJ1-2
d_gene: -
abundance: few
v_gene: TRBV5-6
CDR3aa: CASSLEDAPGLNYGYTF
CDR3nt: TGTGCCAGCAGCTTGGAAGACGCCCCCGGGTTGAACTATGGCTACACCTTC

j_gene: TRBJ1-5
d_gene: -
abundance: -
v_gene: TRBV6-6
CDR3aa: CASSYSRWDNQRQHF
CDR3nt: TGTGCCAGCAGTTACTCGAGATGGGACAATCAGCGCCAGCATTTT

j_gene: TRBJ2-1
d_gene: -
abundance: -
v_gene: TRBV29-1
CDR3aa: CSVIGGPSRVGEQFF
CDR3nt: TGCAGCGTAATAGGGGGACCTTCTCGGGTGGGCGAGCAGTTCTTC

j_gene: TRBJ2-2
d_gene: -
abundance: -
v_gene: TRBV5-1
CDR3aa: CASSFWGDNTGELFF
CDR3nt: TGCGCCAGCAGCTTTTGGGGGGATAACACCGGGGAGCTGTTTTTT

j_gene: TRBJ2-7
d_gene: TRBD1
abundance: -
v_gene: TRBV27
CDR3aa: CASSLSGQGKHEQYF
CDR3nt: TGTGCCAGCAGTTTATCGGGACAGGGAAAACACGAGCAGTACTTC

j_gene: TRBJ1-4
d_gene: -
abundance: -
v_gene: TRBV9
CDR3aa: CASSNTREREKLFF
CDR3nt: TGTGCCAGCAGCAATACCAGGGAACGTGAAAAACTGTTTTTT

j_gene: TRBJ1-1
d_gene: TRBD1
abundance: -
v_gene: TRBV28
CDR3aa: CASSLLGFDRANTEAFF
CDR3nt: TGTGCCAGCAGTTTATTGGGCTTCGACAGGGCGAACACTGAAGCTTTCTTT

j_gene: TRBJ2-1
d_gene: TRBD2
abundance: -
v_gene: TRBV10-3
CDR3aa: CAITTGGGAYNEQFF
CDR3nt: TGTGCCATCACCACAGGCGGGGGGGCCTACAATGAGCAGTTCTTC

j_gene: TRBJ2-1
d_gene: TRBD2
abundance: once
v_gene: TRBV2
CDR3aa: CASSEAPGGGPRNEQFF
CDR3nt: TGTGCCAGCAGTGAAGCGCCTGGCGGGGGGCCTCGTAATGAGCAGTTCTTC

j_gene: TRBJ2-1
d_gene: -
abundance: -
v_gene: TRBV11-3
CDR3aa: CASSLNPTGYNEQFF
CDR3nt: TGTGCCAGCAGCTTAAACCCCACAGGGTACAATGAGCAGTTCTTC